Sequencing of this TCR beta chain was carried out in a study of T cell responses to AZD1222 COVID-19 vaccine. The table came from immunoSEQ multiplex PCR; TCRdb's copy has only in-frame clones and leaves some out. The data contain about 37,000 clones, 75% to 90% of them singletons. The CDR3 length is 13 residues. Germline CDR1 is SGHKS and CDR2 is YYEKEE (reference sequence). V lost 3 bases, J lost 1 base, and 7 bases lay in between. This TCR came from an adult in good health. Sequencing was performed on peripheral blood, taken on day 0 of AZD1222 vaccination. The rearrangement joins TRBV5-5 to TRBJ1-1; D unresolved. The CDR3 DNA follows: TGTGCCAGCAGCTGGCGGCCGAACACTGAAGCTTTCTTT. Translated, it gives CASSWRPNTEAFF.